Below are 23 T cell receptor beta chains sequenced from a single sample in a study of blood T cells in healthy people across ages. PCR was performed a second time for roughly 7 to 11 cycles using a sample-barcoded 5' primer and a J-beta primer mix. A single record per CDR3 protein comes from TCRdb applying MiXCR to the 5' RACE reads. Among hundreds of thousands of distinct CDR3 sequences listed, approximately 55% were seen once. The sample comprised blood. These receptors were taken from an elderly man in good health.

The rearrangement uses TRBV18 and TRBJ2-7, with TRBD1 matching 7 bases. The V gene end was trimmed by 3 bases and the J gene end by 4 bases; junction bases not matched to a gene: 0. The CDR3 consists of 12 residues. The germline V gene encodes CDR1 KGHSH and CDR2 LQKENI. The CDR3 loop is CASSPGQYEQYF. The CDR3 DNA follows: TGTGCCAGCTCACCGGGACAGTACGAGCAGTACTTC.

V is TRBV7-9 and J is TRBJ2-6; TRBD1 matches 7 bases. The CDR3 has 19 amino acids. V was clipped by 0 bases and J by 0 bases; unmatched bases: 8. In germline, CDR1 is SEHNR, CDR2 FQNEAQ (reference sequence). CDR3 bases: TGTGCCAGCAGCTTAGCAGTCGGGACAGCGAACTCTGGGGCCAACGTCCTGACTTTC. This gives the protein CASSLAVGTANSGANVLTF. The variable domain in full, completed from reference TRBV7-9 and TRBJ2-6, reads DTGVSQNPRHKITKRGQNVTFRCDPISEHNRLYWYRQTLGQGPEFLTYFQNEAQLEKSRLLSDRFSAERPKGSFSTLEIQRTEQGDSAMYLCASSLAVGTANSGANVLTFGAGSRLTVL.

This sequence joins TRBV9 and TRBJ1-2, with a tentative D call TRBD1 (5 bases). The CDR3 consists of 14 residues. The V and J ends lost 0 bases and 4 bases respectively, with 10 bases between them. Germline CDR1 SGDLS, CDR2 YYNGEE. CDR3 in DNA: TGTGCCAGCAGCGTAGGGGGGTCCGCCTATGGCTACACCTTC. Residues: CASSVGGSAYGYTF.

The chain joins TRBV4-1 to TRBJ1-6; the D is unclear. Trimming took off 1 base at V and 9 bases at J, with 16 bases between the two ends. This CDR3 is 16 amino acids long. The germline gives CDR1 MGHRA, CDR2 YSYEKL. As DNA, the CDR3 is TGCGCCAGCAGCCAAGCCTTTGAGGGTCTGGGTTCACCCCTCCACTTT. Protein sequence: CASSQAFEGLGSPLHF.

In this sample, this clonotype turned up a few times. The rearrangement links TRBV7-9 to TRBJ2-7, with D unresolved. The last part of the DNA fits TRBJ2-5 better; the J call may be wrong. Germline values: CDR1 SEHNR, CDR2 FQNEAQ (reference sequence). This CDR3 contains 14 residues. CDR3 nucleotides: TGTGCCAGCAGTCCCGTAGGCCAACCGGGGACCCAGTACTTC. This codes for CASSPVGQPGTQYF.

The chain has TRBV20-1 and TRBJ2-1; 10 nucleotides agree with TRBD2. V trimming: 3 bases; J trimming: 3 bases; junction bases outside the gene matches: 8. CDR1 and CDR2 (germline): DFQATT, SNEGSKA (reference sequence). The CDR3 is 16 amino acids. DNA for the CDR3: TGCAGTGCTAGGATCGCGACTAGCGGGCTCTACAATGAGCAGTTCTTC. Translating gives CSARIATSGLYNEQFF.

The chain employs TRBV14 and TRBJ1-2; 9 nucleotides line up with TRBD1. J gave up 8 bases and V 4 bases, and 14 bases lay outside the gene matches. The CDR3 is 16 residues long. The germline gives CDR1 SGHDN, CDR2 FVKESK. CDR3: CASSPNTGGASSGYTF. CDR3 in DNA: TGTGCCAGCAGCCCCAACACAGGGGGCGCGTCCTCAGGCTACACCTTC.

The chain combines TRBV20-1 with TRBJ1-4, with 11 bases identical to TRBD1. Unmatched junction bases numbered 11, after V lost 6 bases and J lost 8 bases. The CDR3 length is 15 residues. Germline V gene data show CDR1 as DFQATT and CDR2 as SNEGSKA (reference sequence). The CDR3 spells CSAISGTGGIEKLFF. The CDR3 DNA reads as TGCAGTGCCATCTCCGGGACAGGGGGTATCGAAAAACTGTTTTTT.

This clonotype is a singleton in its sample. CDR3 coding DNA: TGCAGCGTTACGCAGGGAAGGGGTCAGCCCCAGCATTTT. Translated, it gives CSVTQGRGQPQHF. The chain is built from TRBV29-1 and TRBJ1-5, with D perhaps TRBD1 (5 bases). Germline V CDR1 and CDR2: SQVTM, ANQGSEA. Trimming pared 5 bases from V and 6 bases from J, leaving 14 bases between. The CDR3 has 13 residues.

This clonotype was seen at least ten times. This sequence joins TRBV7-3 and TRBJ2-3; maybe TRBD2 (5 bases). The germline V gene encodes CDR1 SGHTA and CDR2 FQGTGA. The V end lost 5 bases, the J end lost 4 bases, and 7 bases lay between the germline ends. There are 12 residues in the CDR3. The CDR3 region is CASSPGADTQYF. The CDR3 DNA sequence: TGTGCCAGCAGCCCCGGGGCAGATACGCAGTATTTT.

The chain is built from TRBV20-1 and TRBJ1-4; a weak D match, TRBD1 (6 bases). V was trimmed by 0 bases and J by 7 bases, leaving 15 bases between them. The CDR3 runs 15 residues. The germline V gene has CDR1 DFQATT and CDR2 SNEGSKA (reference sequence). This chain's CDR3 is CSARDRQASGEKLFF. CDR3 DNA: TGCAGTGCTAGAGATCGACAGGCGTCGGGTGAAAAACTGTTTTTT.

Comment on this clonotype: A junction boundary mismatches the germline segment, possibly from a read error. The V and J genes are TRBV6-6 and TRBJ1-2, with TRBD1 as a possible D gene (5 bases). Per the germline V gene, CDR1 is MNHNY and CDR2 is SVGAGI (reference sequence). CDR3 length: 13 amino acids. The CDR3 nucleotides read TGTGCCGGCAGTTACTCGGGGGACTATGGCTACACCTTC. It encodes CAGSYSGDYGYTF.

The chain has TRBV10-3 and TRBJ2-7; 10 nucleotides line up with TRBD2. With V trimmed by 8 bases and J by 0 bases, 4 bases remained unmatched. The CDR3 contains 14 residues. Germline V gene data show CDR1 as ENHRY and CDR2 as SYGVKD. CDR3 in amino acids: CAIGGTSDSYEQYF. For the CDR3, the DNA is TGTGCCATCGGGGGGACTAGCGACTCCTACGAGCAGTACTTC.

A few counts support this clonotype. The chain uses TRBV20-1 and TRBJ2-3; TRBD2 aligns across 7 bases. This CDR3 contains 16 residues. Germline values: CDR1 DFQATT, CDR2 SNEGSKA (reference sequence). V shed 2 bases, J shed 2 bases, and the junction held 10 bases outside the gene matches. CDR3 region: CSARSPTSPDTDTQYF. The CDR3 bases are TGCAGTGCTAGATCCCCGACTAGCCCCGACACAGATACGCAGTATTTT.

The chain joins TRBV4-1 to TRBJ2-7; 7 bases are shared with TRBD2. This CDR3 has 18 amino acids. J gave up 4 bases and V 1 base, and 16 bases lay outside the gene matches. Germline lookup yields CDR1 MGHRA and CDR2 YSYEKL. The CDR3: CASSQVFETRIGRYEQYF. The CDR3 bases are TGCGCCAGCAGCCAAGTCTTCGAGACCCGCATCGGGAGGTACGAGCAGTACTTC.

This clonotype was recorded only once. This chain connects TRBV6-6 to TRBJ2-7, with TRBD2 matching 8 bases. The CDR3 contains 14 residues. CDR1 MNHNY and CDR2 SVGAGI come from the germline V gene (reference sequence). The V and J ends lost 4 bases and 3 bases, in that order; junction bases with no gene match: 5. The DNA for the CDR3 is TGTGCCAGCAGTTCCGCGGGGGGCTACTACGAGCAGTACTTC. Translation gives CASSSAGGYYEQYF.

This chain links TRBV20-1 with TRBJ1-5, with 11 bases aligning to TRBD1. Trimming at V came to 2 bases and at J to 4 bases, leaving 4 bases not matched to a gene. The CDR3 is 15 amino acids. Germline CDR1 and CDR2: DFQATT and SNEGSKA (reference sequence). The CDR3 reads CSARIGTGGNQPQHF. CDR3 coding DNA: TGCAGTGCTAGAATTGGGACAGGGGGAAATCAGCCCCAGCATTTT.

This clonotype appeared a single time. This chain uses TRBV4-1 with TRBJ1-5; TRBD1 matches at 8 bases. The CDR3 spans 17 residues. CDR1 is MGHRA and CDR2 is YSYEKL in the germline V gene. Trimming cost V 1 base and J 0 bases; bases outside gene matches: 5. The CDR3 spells CASSQGTGGNSNQPQHF. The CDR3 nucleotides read TGCGCCAGCAGCCAAGGAACAGGGGGAAATAGCAATCAGCCCCAGCATTTT.

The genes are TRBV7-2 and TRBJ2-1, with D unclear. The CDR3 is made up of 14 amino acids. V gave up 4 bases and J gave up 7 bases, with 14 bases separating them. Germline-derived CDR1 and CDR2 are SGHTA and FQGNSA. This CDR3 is CASSSARQGNEQFF. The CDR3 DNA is TGTGCCAGCAGCTCAGCTCGGCAAGGGAATGAGCAGTTCTTC.

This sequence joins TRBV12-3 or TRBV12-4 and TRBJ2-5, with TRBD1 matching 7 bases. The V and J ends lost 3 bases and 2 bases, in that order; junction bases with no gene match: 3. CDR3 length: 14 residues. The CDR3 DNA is TGTGCCAGCAGTTTCACAGGGGCACAAGAGACCCAGTACTTC. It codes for CASSFTGAQETQYF.

The DNA of the CDR3 is TGTGCCATCAGTGAAGGTTCTGGAAACACCATATATTTT. Translation gives CAISEGSGNTIYF. This chain joins TRBV10-3 and TRBJ1-3, with no clear D. The CDR3 has 13 amino acids. The germline V gene encodes CDR1 ENHRY and CDR2 SYGVKD. V shed 3 bases and J shed 1 base, with 4 bases lying between them.

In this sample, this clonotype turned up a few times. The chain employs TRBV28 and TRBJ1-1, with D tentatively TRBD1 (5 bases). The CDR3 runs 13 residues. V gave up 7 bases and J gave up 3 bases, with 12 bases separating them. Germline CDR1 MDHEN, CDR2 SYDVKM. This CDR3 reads CASTLGGYTEAFF. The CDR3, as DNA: TGTGCCAGCACCCTTGGGGGATACACTGAAGCTTTCTTT.

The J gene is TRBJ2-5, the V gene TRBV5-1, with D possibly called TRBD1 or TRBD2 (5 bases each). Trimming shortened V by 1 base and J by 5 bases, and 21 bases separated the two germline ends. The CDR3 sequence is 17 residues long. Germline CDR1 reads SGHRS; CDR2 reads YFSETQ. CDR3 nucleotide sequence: TGCGCCAGCAGCTTGTGGGACCCAACCAGCCAGCCGGAGACCCAGTACTTC. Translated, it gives CASSLWDPTSQPETQYF.